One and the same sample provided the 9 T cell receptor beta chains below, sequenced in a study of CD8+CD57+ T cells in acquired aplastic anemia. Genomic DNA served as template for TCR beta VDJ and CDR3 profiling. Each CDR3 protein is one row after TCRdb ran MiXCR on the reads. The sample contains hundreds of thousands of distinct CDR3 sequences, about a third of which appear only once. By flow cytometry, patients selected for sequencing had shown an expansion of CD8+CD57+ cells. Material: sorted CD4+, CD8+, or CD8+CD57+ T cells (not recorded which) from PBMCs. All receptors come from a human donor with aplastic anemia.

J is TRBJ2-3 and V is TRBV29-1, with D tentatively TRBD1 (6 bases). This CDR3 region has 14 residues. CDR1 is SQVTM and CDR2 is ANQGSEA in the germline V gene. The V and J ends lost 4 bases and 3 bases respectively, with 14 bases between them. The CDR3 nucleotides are TGCAGCGTTGCCAGGGGTAGTCCGACAGATACGCAGTATTTT. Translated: CSVARGSPTDTQYF.

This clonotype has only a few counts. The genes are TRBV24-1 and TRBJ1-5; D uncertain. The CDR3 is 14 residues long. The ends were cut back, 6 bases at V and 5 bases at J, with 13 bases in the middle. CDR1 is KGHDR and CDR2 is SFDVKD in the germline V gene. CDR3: CATSSEGEYQPQHF. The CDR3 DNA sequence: TGTGCCACCAGTTCGGAGGGCGAGTATCAGCCCCAGCATTTT.

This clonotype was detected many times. In DNA, the CDR3 is TGTGCCAGCAGGGGGACAGACGAGGGGCCCTATGGCTACACCTTC. It codes for CASRGTDEGPYGYTF. This chain joins TRBV11-1 and TRBJ1-2; TRBD1 matches at 7 bases. Germline V lookup: CDR1 SGHAT, CDR2 FQDESV (reference sequence). The CDR3 covers 15 residues. With 6 bases clipped from V and 4 bases from J, the junction kept 11 bases outside the gene matches.

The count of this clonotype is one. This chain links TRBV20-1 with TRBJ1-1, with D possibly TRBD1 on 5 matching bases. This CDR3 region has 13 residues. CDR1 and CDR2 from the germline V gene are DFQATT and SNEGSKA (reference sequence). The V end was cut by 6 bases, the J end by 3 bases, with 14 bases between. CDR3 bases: TGCAGTGCCCCGGGGGGGTCGGACACTGAAGCTTTCTTT. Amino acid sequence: CSAPGGSDTEAFF.

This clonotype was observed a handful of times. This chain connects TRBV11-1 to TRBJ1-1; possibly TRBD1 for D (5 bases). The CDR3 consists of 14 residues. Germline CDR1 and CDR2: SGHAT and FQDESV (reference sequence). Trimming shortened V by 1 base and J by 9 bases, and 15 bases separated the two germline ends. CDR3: CASSLGGDRLKAFF. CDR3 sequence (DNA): TGTGCCAGCAGCTTAGGAGGGGACCGATTAAAAGCTTTCTTT.

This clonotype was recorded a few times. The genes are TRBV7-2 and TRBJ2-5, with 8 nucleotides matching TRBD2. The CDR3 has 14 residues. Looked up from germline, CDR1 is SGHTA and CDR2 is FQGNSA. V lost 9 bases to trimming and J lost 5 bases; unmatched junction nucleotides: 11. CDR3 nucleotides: TGTGCCAGTGGCGTCGGGGGGGCCCGGGAGACCCAGTACTTC. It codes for CASGVGGARETQYF.

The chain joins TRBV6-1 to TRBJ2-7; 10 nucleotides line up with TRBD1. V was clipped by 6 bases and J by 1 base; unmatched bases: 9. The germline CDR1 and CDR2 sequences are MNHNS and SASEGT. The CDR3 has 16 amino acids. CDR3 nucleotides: TGTGCCAGCAGGCCCACCGGGACAGGGGATTCCTACGAGCAGTACTTC. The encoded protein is CASRPTGTGDSYEQYF.

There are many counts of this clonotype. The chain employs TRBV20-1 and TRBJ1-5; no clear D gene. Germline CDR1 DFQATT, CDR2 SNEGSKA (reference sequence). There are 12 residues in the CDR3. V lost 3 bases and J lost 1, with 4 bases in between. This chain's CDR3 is CSASRSNQPQHF. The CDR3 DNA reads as TGCAGTGCTAGTAGGAGCAATCAGCCCCAGCATTTT.

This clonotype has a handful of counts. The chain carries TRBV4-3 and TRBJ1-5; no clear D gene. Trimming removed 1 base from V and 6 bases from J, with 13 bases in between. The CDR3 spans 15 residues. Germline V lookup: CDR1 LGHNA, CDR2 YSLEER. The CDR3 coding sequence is TGCGCCAGCAGCCAAGCGATGGCAGTCAGTCAGCCCCAGCATTTT. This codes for CASSQAMAVSQPQHF.